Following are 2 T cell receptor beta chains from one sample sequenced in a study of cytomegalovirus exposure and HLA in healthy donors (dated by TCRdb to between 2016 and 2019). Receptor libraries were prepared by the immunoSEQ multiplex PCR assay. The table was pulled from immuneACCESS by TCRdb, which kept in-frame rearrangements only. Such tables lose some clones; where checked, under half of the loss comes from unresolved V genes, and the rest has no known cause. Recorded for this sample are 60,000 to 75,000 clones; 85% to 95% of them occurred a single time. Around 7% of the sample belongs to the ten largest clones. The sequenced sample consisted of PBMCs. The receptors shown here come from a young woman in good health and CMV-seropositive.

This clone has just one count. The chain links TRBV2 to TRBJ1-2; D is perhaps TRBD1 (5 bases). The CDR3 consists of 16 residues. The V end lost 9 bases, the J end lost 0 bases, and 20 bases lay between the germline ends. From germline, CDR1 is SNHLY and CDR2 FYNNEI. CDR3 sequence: CASKRQGGQANYGYTF. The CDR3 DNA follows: TGTGCCAGTAAACGCCAGGGAGGGCAGGCTAACTATGGCTACACCTTC.

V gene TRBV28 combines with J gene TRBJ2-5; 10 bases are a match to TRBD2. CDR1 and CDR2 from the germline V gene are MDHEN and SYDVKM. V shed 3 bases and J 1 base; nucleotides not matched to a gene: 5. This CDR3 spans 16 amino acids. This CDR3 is CASSFIVAGGQETQYF. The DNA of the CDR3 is TGTGCCAGCAGTTTCATTGTAGCGGGGGGCCAAGAGACCCAGTACTTC.